Listed below are T cell receptor beta chains from one sample, sequenced in a study of CD8 T cells in Susac syndrome. TCRdb analysed the immunoSEQ multiplex PCR reads with MiXCR anew, one entry per CDR3 protein. The table has 15,000 to 20,000 distinct CDR3 sequences, around 95% seen once. The sequenced material came from CD8+ T cells from PBMCs. These receptors originate from a human donor in good health. The CDR3 runs from the conserved cysteine through the conserved F or W. The order of the fields is CDR3 length, V gene, J gene, clone size, D gene, CDR3 protein, CDR3 DNA. A D gene is named only where the DNA matches it firmly. The size field is filled for only some rows; it gives once, few, many or a size class.

15,TRBV12-3/TRBV12-4,TRBJ2-1,NA,TRBD2,CASRSSGSSYNEQFF,TGTGCCAGCAGATCTAGCGGGAGCTCCTACAATGAGCAGTTCTTC
16,TRBV15,TRBJ2-1,NA,TRBD1,CATSRETGGSYNEQFF,TGTGCCACCAGCAGAGAGACAGGGGGCTCCTACAATGAGCAGTTCTTC
13,TRBV24-1,TRBJ2-5,NA,NA,CATSEEGAETQYF,TGTGCCACCAGTGAAGAGGGAGCCGAGACCCAGTACTTC
13,TRBV20-1,TRBJ1-1,NA,NA,CSARSGRETEAFF,TGCAGTGCTCGGAGTGGACGGGAAACTGAAGCTTTCTTT
17,TRBV3-1,TRBJ2-1,NA,TRBD2,CASSQDSTSGRNNEQFF,TGTGCCAGCAGCCAAGATAGCACTAGCGGGCGAAACAATGAGCAGTTCTTC
12,TRBV7-9,TRBJ2-5,NA,NA,CASSLEERAQYF,TGTGCCAGCAGCTTGGAGGAGAGGGCCCAGTACTTC
17,TRBV12-3/TRBV12-4,TRBJ1-1,NA,NA,CASSSQGILWSNTEAFF,TGTGCCAGCAGTTCCCAAGGGATTTTGTGGTCGAACACTGAAGCTTTCTTT
15,TRBV7-6,TRBJ2-3,NA,NA,CASSTLADGPDTQYF,TGTGCCAGCAGCACCTTGGCCGACGGACCAGATACGCAGTATTTT
15,TRBV4-1,TRBJ1-5,NA,TRBD1,CASSQEDRVVQPQHF,TGCGCCAGCAGCCAAGAAGACAGGGTTGTTCAGCCCCAGCATTTT
16,TRBV28,TRBJ2-7,NA,TRBD2,CASKFSGSEGIYEQYF,TGTGCCAGCAAGTTTAGCGGGAGCGAGGGGATTTACGAGCAGTACTTC
13,TRBV15,TRBJ2-1,NA,NA,CATSRDVGQQQFF,TGTGCCACCAGCAGAGATGTAGGCCAGCAGCAGTTCTTC
14,TRBV27,TRBJ1-2,NA,TRBD1,CASSPDRGAGGYTF,TGTGCCAGCAGTCCTGACAGGGGAGCTGGTGGCTACACCTTC
15,TRBV28,TRBJ2-7,NA,TRBD2,CASRLLAEGTYEQYF,TGTGCCAGCAGGTTACTAGCGGAGGGGACCTACGAGCAGTACTTC
18,TRBV3-1,TRBJ2-5,NA,TRBD1,CASSQGPGQGLIQETQYF,TGTGCCAGCAGCCAAGGTCCGGGACAGGGATTGATCCAAGAGACCCAGTACTTC
13,TRBV30,TRBJ1-2,NA,NA,CAWSLPINYGYTF,TGTGCCTGGAGTTTACCGATTAACTATGGCTACACCTTC
15,TRBV9,TRBJ2-3,NA,TRBD2,CASSFSGRNTDTQYF,TGTGCCAGCAGCTTTAGCGGGAGGAACACAGATACGCAGTATTTT
14,TRBV9,TRBJ1-1,NA,NA,CASSFRQENTEAFF,TGTGCCAGCAGCTTCCGACAGGAGAACACTGAAGCTTTCTTT
18,TRBV27,TRBJ1-1,NA,NA,CASSLSAGRPVGNTEAFF,TGTGCCAGCAGTTTATCAGCTGGACGTCCAGTGGGGAACACTGAAGCTTTCTTT
12,TRBV7-8,TRBJ2-7,NA,NA,CASSVLEKEQYF,TGTGCCAGCAGCGTATTAGAGAAGGAGCAGTACTTC
19,TRBV20-1,TRBJ2-4,NA,TRBD2,CSAHGRLAGGPVAKNIQYF,TGCAGTGCTCATGGGAGACTAGCGGGAGGGCCCGTCGCCAAAAACATTCAGTACTTC
19,TRBV12-3/TRBV12-4,TRBJ2-7,NA,NA,CASTDSLGTPPEWTYEQYF,TGTGCCAGCACCGACTCCCTCGGGACACCTCCAGAATGGACCTACGAGCAGTACTTC
19,TRBV5-1,TRBJ1-1,NA,NA,CASSLGQTWERNGYPEAFF,TGCGCCAGCAGCTTGGGCCAAACTTGGGAAAGGAACGGATACCCTGAAGCTTTCTTT
13,TRBV9,TRBJ1-1,once,NA,CASSGRPGTEAFF,TGTGCCAGCAGCGGCCGACCGGGCACTGAAGCTTTCTTT
11,TRBV28,TRBJ1-2,few,NA,CASSLGDGYTF,TGTGCCAGCAGTTTGGGGGATGGCTACACCTTC
15,TRBV15,TRBJ2-1,once,TRBD2,CATSSGLSSYNEQFF,TGTGCCACCTCTAGCGGGTTGAGCTCCTACAATGAGCAGTTCTTC
13,TRBV10-3,TRBJ1-1,NA,NA,CAIMGGVGTEAFF,TGTGCCATCATGGGAGGGGTCGGGACTGAAGCTTTCTTT
17,TRBV28,TRBJ2-1,NA,TRBD2,CASSLDLAGVGGNEQFF,TGTGCCAGCAGTTTAGATCTAGCGGGAGTCGGAGGTAATGAGCAGTTCTTC
15,TRBV2,TRBJ2-5,NA,TRBD2,CASRTTSGAQETQYF,TGTGCCAGCAGGACGACTAGCGGAGCCCAAGAGACCCAGTACTTC
13,TRBV29-1,TRBJ2-2,NA,TRBD1,CSVANRGTGELFF,TGCAGCGTTGCGAACAGGGGCACCGGGGAGCTGTTTTTT
18,TRBV7-9,TRBJ2-1,NA,TRBD2,CASSLAMGAGGFFEEQFF,TGTGCCAGCAGCTTAGCGATGGGAGCGGGAGGGTTTTTCGAAGAGCAGTTCTTC
12,TRBV29-1,TRBJ2-1,few,TRBD2,CSGLAVYNEQFF,TGCAGCGGACTAGCGGTATACAATGAGCAGTTCTTC
15,TRBV4-2,TRBJ2-7,few,TRBD2,CASSQESSGRYEQYF,TGTGCCAGCAGCCAAGAATCTAGCGGGAGATACGAGCAGTACTTC
15,TRBV18,TRBJ2-1,once,TRBD1,CASSRRGQGRGGEFF,TGTGCCAGCTCACGGCGGGGACAGGGTCGCGGAGGGGAGTTCTTC
14,TRBV28,TRBJ2-2,NA,NA,CASSLASESGELFF,TGTGCCAGCAGTTTAGCCAGTGAGTCCGGGGAGCTGTTTTTT
12,TRBV15,TRBJ2-1,NA,TRBD1,CATSIYRGEQFF,TGTGCCACCAGCATATACAGGGGGGAGCAGTTCTTC
14,TRBV7-9,TRBJ2-7,NA,TRBD2,CASTFSGSSYEQYF,TGTGCCAGCACGTTCAGCGGGAGCTCTTACGAGCAGTACTTC
15,TRBV3-1,TRBJ2-3,NA,NA,CASSQVRFPTDTQYF,TGTGCCAGCAGCCAAGTCCGGTTCCCCACAGATACGCAGTATTTT
14,TRBV29-1,TRBJ2-7,NA,TRBD2,CSVLLAGSSYEQYF,TGCAGCGTACTCTTAGCGGGGAGCTCCTACGAGCAGTACTTC
15,TRBV27,TRBJ2-4,NA,TRBD2,CASSFGLADKNIQYF,TGTGCCAGCAGTTTCGGACTAGCGGACAAAAACATTCAGTACTTC
14,TRBV9,TRBJ2-7,NA,NA,CASSALTGRNEQYF,TGTGCCAGCAGCGCCCTGACAGGGAGGAACGAGCAGTACTTC
11,TRBV10-3,TRBJ2-7,few,NA,CAIKTAYEQYF,TGTGCCATCAAGACAGCATACGAGCAGTACTTC
16,TRBV5-1,TRBJ2-7,NA,NA,CASSLWAADSYYEQYF,TGCGCCAGCAGCTTGTGGGCGGCGGACTCCTATTACGAGCAGTACTTC
16,TRBV29-1,TRBJ2-2,NA,NA,CSAYGIGGQGTGELFF,TGCAGCGCATATGGGATAGGGGGGCAAGGCACCGGGGAGCTGTTTTTT
15,TRBV4-2,TRBJ1-3,NA,NA,CASSLQTEPGNTIYF,TGTGCCAGCAGCCTCCAGACAGAGCCTGGAAACACCATATATTTT
16,TRBV7-9,TRBJ2-7,NA,NA,CASSPPGELSSYEQYF,TGTGCCAGCAGCCCACCCGGGGAATTAAGCTCCTACGAGCAGTACTTC
15,TRBV2,TRBJ2-7,NA,TRBD1,CASSPGPGGKYEQYF,TGTGCCAGCAGCCCCGGCCCAGGGGGCAAGTACGAGCAGTACTTC
15,TRBV28,TRBJ1-4,NA,TRBD1,CASSPWTGGNEKLFF,TGTGCCAGCAGTCCGTGGACAGGGGGCAATGAAAAACTGTTTTTT
13,TRBV3-1,TRBJ1-2,NA,NA,CASSHSENYGYTF,TGTGCCAGCAGCCACTCAGAAAACTATGGCTACACCTTC
16,TRBV20-1,TRBJ2-7,NA,TRBD1,CSARDSGTHFSYEQYF,TGCAGTGCTCGGGACAGTGGGACCCATTTCTCCTACGAGCAGTACTTC
14,TRBV12-3/TRBV12-4,TRBJ2-7,NA,NA,CASSFQAVAYEQYF,TGTGCCAGCAGTTTCCAGGCAGTAGCCTACGAGCAGTACTTC
12,TRBV28,TRBJ1-1,NA,NA,CASRDPSTEAFF,TGTGCCAGCAGGGACCCGAGCACTGAAGCTTTCTTT
15,TRBV9,TRBJ1-1,NA,NA,CASSVVKGGDTEAFF,TGTGCCAGCAGCGTAGTCAAGGGGGGCGACACTGAAGCTTTCTTT
13,TRBV10-3,TRBJ1-5,NA,NA,CAISEDSNQPQHF,TGTGCCATCAGTGAGGATAGTAATCAGCCCCAGCATTTT
17,TRBV28,TRBJ2-2,NA,TRBD1,CASTQPSGTENTGELFF,TGTGCCAGCACCCAACCCTCCGGGACAGAGAACACCGGGGAGCTGTTTTTT
12,TRBV2,TRBJ1-5,NA,NA,CASSQGYQPQHF,TGTGCCAGCAGCCAGGGGTATCAGCCCCAGCATTTT
16,TRBV28,TRBJ2-2,once,TRBD2,CASSLSLAGGPGELFF,TGTGCCAGCAGTTTATCACTAGCGGGAGGGCCCGGGGAGCTGTTTTTT
14,TRBV19,TRBJ2-5,NA,TRBD2,CASMGREGRETQYF,TGTGCCAGTATGGGGCGGGAGGGCCGAGAGACCCAGTACTTC